Shown below are 19 T cell receptor beta chains from a single sample sequenced in a study of blood T cells in healthy people across ages. Through a sample-barcoded 5' primer and a J-beta primer mix, a second PCR was run for about 6 to 12 cycles. TCRdb fed the 5' RACE reads into MiXCR, producing one record per CDR3 protein. The table lists about 720,000 distinct CDR3 sequences, 22% of them singletons. The specimen sequenced was blood. Receptors originate from a man in his 70s in good health.

V gene TRBV5-4 combines with J gene TRBJ2-5; D call uncertain. Germline V lookup: CDR1 SGHNT, CDR2 YYREEE (reference sequence). Between the trimmed V and J ends, which lost 6 bases and 1 base, there was a span of 10 bases. CDR3 length: 13 amino acids. This CDR3 reads CASTFFPQETQYF. The CDR3 bases are TGTGCCAGCACCTTCTTCCCCCAAGAGACCCAGTACTTC. Combining the CDR3 with reference TRBV5-4 and TRBJ2-5 gives the whole variable domain ETGVTQSPTHLIKTRGQQVTLRCSSQSGHNTVSWYQQALGQGPQFIFQYYREEENGRGNFPPRFSGLQFPNYSSELNVNALELDDSALYLCASTFFPQETQYFGPGTRLLVL.

This clonotype was counted only a few times. The V and J genes are TRBV3-1 and TRBJ2-5; 9 bases fit TRBD2. Looked up from germline, CDR1 is LGHDT and CDR2 is YNNKEL (reference sequence). The CDR3 totals 17 residues. Germline trimming cut 0 bases from V and 5 bases from J; bases unmatched to any gene: 10. The CDR3 is CASSQDWLAGMGETQYF. The CDR3 DNA is TGTGCCAGCAGCCAAGATTGGCTAGCGGGGATGGGGGAGACCCAGTACTTC.

The V and J genes are TRBV21-1 and TRBJ2-7. TRBV21-1 is a recognized pseudogene. The CDR3 runs to 13 residues. The CDR3 reads CASSNGGSHEQYV. CDR3 sequence (DNA): TGTGCCAGCAGCAACGGCGGTTCCCACGAGCAGTACGTC.

This clonotype appeared a single time. The V and J genes are TRBV30 and TRBJ1-2; weak D call: TRBD1 (6 bases). Germline V CDR1 and CDR2: GTSNPN, SVGIG (reference sequence). There are 14 residues in the CDR3. Trimming shortened V by 2 bases and J by 4 bases, and 14 bases separated the two germline ends. CDR3 bases: TGTGCCTGGAGTCAGGGGAGGGCAACCTATGGCTACACCTTC. It codes for CAWSQGRATYGYTF.

This clonotype was counted between two and nine times. The rearrangement links TRBV6-2 or TRBV6-3 to TRBJ2-3; D is unresolved. Between the trimmed V and J ends, which lost 0 bases and 2 bases, there was a span of 12 bases. CDR1 MNHEY and CDR2 SVGEGT come from the germline V gene. CDR3 length: 16 amino acids. DNA for the CDR3: TGTGCCAGCAGTTACTCCCCCGGCGACACCACAGATACGCAGTATTTT. Translating it yields CASSYSPGDTTDTQYF.

This clonotype was detected only a few times. The rearrangement joins TRBV7-9 to TRBJ2-3, with 8 nucleotides matching TRBD2. Trimming removed 10 bases from V and 3 bases from J; junction bases left unmatched: 12. Germline-derived CDR1 and CDR2 are SEHNR and FQNEAQ (reference sequence). CDR3 length: 15 residues. The CDR3 region is CATQAGRGFTDTQYF. The CDR3 bases are TGTGCCACCCAGGCCGGGAGGGGGTTTACAGATACGCAGTATTTT.

This sequence joins TRBV25-1 and TRBJ2-4; 10 nucleotides agree with TRBD1. The CDR3 spans 16 residues. The trim removed 5 bases at V and 10 bases at J, leaving 14 bases unmatched. Germline V CDR1 and CDR2: MGHDK, SYGVNS. The CDR3 bases are TGTGCCAGCAGTTCGTCTCTCAGGACAGGGGGGGTGATTCAGTACTTC. Protein sequence: CASSSSLRTGGVIQYF.

This clonotype was detected many times. The chain has TRBV20-1 and TRBJ2-1; unclear D gene. The V end lost 1 base, the J end lost 7 bases, and 14 bases lay between the germline ends. The CDR3 is 14 residues long. Germline CDR1 is DFQATT and CDR2 is SNEGSKA (reference sequence). DNA for the CDR3: TGCAGTGCTAGAGGGCTTCGTTTTTCTAATGAGCAGTTCTTC. This gives the protein CSARGLRFSNEQFF.

This clonotype was seen a few times. The V call is TRBV12-3 or TRBV12-4, the J call TRBJ2-3, with 9 bases identical to TRBD2. The CDR3 loop spans 15 amino acids. Trimming cost V 11 bases and J 3 bases; bases outside gene matches: 12. The CDR3 nucleotides are TGTGCCTCGCAGCTCATAGCGGGAGCTACAGATACGCAGTATTTT. Translating it yields CASQLIAGATDTQYF.

The CDR3 here is CASSSGFSTDTQYF. The CDR3 DNA sequence: TGTGCCAGCAGCTCGGGGTTTAGCACAGATACGCAGTATTTT. The gene calls are TRBV7-9 and TRBJ2-3; D is perhaps TRBD2 (5 bases). The CDR3 consists of 14 residues. With 4 bases removed from V and 0 bases from J, the gap between germline ends came to 8 bases. From germline, CDR1 is SEHNR and CDR2 FQNEAQ (reference sequence).

This clonotype was counted ten times or more. The chain employs TRBV20-1 and TRBJ2-2, with D perhaps matching TRBD1 or TRBD2 (6 bases each). CDR1 and CDR2 from the germline V gene are DFQATT and SNEGSKA (reference sequence). Trimming took 6 bases from V and 4 from J, leaving 18 bases between them. CDR3 size: 15 residues. The CDR3 DNA reads TGCAGTGCCAGGTCCGGGGGCCTTCCCACCGGGGAGCTGTTTTTT. Translated, it gives CSARSGGLPTGELFF.

This clonotype appeared a few times. This chain links TRBV5-1 with TRBJ2-2; maybe TRBD1 (6 bases). The CDR3 is 15 residues long. V was pared by 4 bases and J by 0 bases, with 10 bases between. Germline V gene lookup returns CDR1 SGHRS and CDR2 YFSETQ. The CDR3: CASSLTGSNTGELFF. The CDR3 DNA is TGCGCCAGCAGCCTGACAGGCTCGAACACCGGGGAGCTGTTTTTT.

This clonotype was seen only a few times. This chain uses TRBV11-2 with TRBJ2-5; TRBD1 matches at 7 bases. The end of the DNA fits TRBJ2-1 better, so the J call may be wrong. The CDR3 consists of 15 residues. Looked up from germline, CDR1 is SGHAT and CDR2 is FQNNGV. In DNA, the CDR3 is TGTGCCAGCAGCACACGACAGGGTAGAGGCAAATTGCAGTTCTTC. Translated: CASSTRQGRGKLQFF.

In its sample, this clonotype was seen a few times. CDR3 coding DNA: TGTGCCGGCACTCTAGGGACAGCCCCACCCGATGAGCAGTTCTTC. Protein product: CAGTLGTAPPDEQFF. The chain combines TRBV6-5 with TRBJ2-7, with 7 positions matching TRBD1. The end of the DNA fits TRBJ2-1 better, so the J call may be wrong. CDR1 is MNHEY and CDR2 is SVGAGI in the germline V gene. The CDR3 extends over 15 amino acids.

This clonotype was recorded a few times. J is TRBJ2-1 and V is TRBV5-1; possibly TRBD1 or TRBD2 for D (5 bases each). The germline V gene has CDR1 SGHRS and CDR2 YFSETQ. V was trimmed by 0 bases and J by 10 bases, leaving 26 bases between them. The CDR3 spans 18 residues. The CDR3 coding sequence is TGCGCCAGCAGCTTGGTGTTCGTTGGGGACCTCTCGCAAGTCGAGCAGTTCTTC. Its translation: CASSLVFVGDLSQVEQFF.

This clonotype has more than one count but fewer than ten. The chain is built from TRBV12-3 or TRBV12-4 and TRBJ2-3, with a tentative D call TRBD2 (5 bases). V lost 6 bases and J 4 bases, leaving 17 bases between the germline ends. This CDR3 region has 15 residues. CDR3 residues: CASSPRRATSDTQYF. The CDR3, as DNA: TGTGCCAGCAGCCCTCGGCGGGCGACGTCAGATACGCAGTATTTT.

The V and J genes are TRBV12-3 or TRBV12-4 and TRBJ2-5; D tentatively reads TRBD1 or TRBD2 (5 bases each). The last part of the DNA fits TRBJ2-1 better; the J call may be wrong. There are 14 residues in the CDR3. DNA of the CDR3: TGTGCCAGCAGTTTACCGAGGGGTGGAAATGAGCAGTTCTTC. It is translated as CASSLPRGGNEQFF.

This clonotype has more than one count but fewer than ten. The chain recombines TRBV5-1 with TRBJ2-7; 7 nucleotides line up with TRBD1. The CDR3 loop spans 15 amino acids. Germline lookup yields CDR1 SGHRS and CDR2 YFSETQ. With V trimmed by 4 bases and J by 4 bases, 11 bases remained unmatched. Here the CDR3 DNA reads TGCGCCAGCAGCGAATCCGGGACAGTAGTGTACGAGCAGTACTTC. It specifies CASSESGTVVYEQYF.

The V and J genes are TRBV20-1 and TRBJ2-3; possibly TRBD1 or TRBD2 for D (5 bases each). CDR3 length: 15 amino acids. V was shortened by 5 bases and J by 2 bases, with 17 bases between the two germline ends. The V gene's germline CDR1 is DFQATT and CDR2 SNEGSKA (reference sequence). CDR3 bases: TGCAGTGCTTTTCTCCCGGGACCCAACACAGATACGCAGTATTTT. Translation: CSAFLPGPNTDTQYF.